This is a list of T cell receptor beta chains from one sample in a study of T cell changes during pregnancy in multiple sclerosis. Measured with immunoSEQ multiplex PCR; TCRdb has only the in-frame clones, and not every one. The sample comprises tens of thousands of clones, over 80% of which are singletons, and about 7% rests with the top ten. The material sequenced was CD8+ T cells from peripheral blood mononuclear cells, taken in the third trimester of pregnancy. Source of these receptors: a female donor with multiple sclerosis, enrolled in a pregnancy study. The CDR3 runs from the conserved cysteine through the conserved F or W. D genes are given only for firm matches. Not all rows give a size; the values are once, few, many and, for expanded clones, a class.

>NA|TRBV27|TRBJ1-2|NA
TGTGCCAGCAGTCCCTATACAGGAAACATTAACTATGGCTACACCTTC
CASSPYTGNINYGYTF
>NA|TRBV15|TRBJ1-5|NA
TGTGCCACCAGCACCTACAGGGGCAATCAGCCCCAGCATTTT
CATSTYRGNQPQHF
>medium-sized|TRBV10-3|TRBJ2-5|TRBD2
TGTGCCATCCGGCCGGGAGGCCTATGGGGGCAAGAGACCCAGTACTTC
CAIRPGGLWGQETQYF
>once|TRBV29-1|TRBJ2-7|NA
TGCAGCGTAACAGGGAACTACGAGCAGTACTTC
CSVTGNYEQYF
>NA|TRBV9|TRBJ1-2|NA
TGTGCCAGCAGGGGCACAGAAACCTATGGCTACACCTTC
CASRGTETYGYTF
>NA|TRBV30|TRBJ2-7|NA
TGTGCCTGGAGAGAACTCGGACAGGGGGCGGCTAGCGGGAGGGCTGGCGCCTACGAGCAGTACTTC
CAWRELGQGAASGRAGAYEQYF
>once|TRBV27|TRBJ2-1|TRBD2
TGTGCCAGCAGTTTAACCCTTACTAGCGGGAAGAGCTCCTACAATGAGCAGTTCTTC
CASSLTLTSGKSSYNEQFF
>NA|TRBV9|TRBJ1-4|NA
TGTGCCAGCAGCGTGGGGAGAGAAAAACTGTTTTTT
CASSVGREKLFF
>NA|TRBV10-1|TRBJ2-2|NA
TGCGCCAGCTCCTCACACCCGAACACCGGGGAGCTGTTTTTT
CASSSHPNTGELFF
>NA|TRBV9|TRBJ2-3|TRBD2
TGTGCCAGCAGCGTTAGTAGCGGGGGTCAAACTAGCACAGATACGCAGTATTTT
CASSVSSGGQTSTDTQYF
>NA|TRBV7-9|TRBJ1-2|TRBD1
TGTGCCAGCAGCTTGGACAGGGGAAACTATGGCTACACCTTC
CASSLDRGNYGYTF
>NA|TRBV5-1|TRBJ2-1|NA
TGCGCCAGCAGCTTGGCCGGGGATGAGCAGTTCTTC
CASSLAGDEQFF
>NA|TRBV19|TRBJ1-5|TRBD1
TGTGCCACTATCGACAGGGTTGAGAATCAGCCCCAGCATTTT
CATIDRVENQPQHF